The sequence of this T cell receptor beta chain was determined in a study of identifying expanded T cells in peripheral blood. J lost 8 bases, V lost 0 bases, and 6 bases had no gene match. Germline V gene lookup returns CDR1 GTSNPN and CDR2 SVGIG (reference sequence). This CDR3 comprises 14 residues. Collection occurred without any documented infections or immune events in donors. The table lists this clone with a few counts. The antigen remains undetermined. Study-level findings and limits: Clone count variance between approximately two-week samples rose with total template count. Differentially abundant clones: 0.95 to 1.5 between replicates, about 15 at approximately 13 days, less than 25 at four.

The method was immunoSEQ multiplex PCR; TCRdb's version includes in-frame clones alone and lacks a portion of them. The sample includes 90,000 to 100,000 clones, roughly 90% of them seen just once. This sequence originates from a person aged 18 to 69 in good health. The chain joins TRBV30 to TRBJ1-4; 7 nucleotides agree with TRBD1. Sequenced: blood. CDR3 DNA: TGTGCCTGGAGTGTCCGGCCAGGGGGGGAAAAACTGTTTTTT. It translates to CAWSVRPGGEKLFF.